This entry concerns a single T cell receptor beta chain. Its target is unknown. One end of the junction fails to match germline, which may point to a read error. Germline assignment: CDR1 PRHDT and CDR2 FYEKMQ (reference sequence). The CDR3 contains 15 residues. The data originate from a study of cytomegalovirus exposure and HLA in healthy donors. Whole-study findings and limits: Investigators reported about 160 TCR beta chains as tied to cytomegalovirus. In vitro data verified a few CMV-associated chains as specific for CMV antigens. Most TCRs appeared rarely, but some public TCRs recurred in many donors.

Sequencing used immunoSEQ multiplex PCR; TCRdb keeps in-frame clones, though not all of them. Found here are approximately 260,000 clones, approximately 83% of them singletons; the top ten hold roughly 1.2%. The chain recombines TRBV13 with TRBJ1-2; 12 bases are shared with TRBD1. This TCR derives from a woman aged 25 to 45 in good health and CMV-seropositive. Sequenced: PBMCs. The CDR3 is CASSLGVRDRGPGSF. The CDR3 DNA sequence: TGTGCCAGCAGCTTAGGGGTCCGGGACAGGGGGCCGGGGAGCTTC.